This TCR beta chain was recovered during a study of blood T cells in healthy people across ages. This clonotype has ten or more counts. Trimming shortened V by 0 bases and J by 2 bases, and 8 bases separated the two germline ends. Germline V gives CDR1 SGHAT, CDR2 FQNNGV. The CDR3 totals 15 residues. PCR was performed a second time for about 6 to 12 cycles using a sample-barcoded 5' primer and a J-beta primer mix. TCRdb reprocessed the 5' RACE reads via MiXCR and lists one record per CDR3 protein. The sample records more than 750,000 distinct CDR3 sequences, 25% to 35% being singletons. The same sample was also studied in work on T cells of mothers and their children. According to that study: There were over 8.5 million TCR beta CDR3 reads from each mother and roughly 3 million from each child.

The specimen was blood. V usage is TRBV11-2 and J usage is TRBJ2-1; D call uncertain. This clonotype originated in a middle-aged woman in good health. CDR3 protein: CASSLDRRTYNEQFF. The CDR3 DNA reads as TGTGCCAGCAGCTTAGACCGGCGGACCTACAATGAGCAGTTCTTC. The whole variable domain, filled in from reference TRBV11-2 and TRBJ2-1, reads EAGVAQSPRYKIIEKRQSVAFWCNPISGHATLYWYQQILGQGPKLLIQFQNNGVVDDSQLPKDRFSAERLKGVDSTLKIQPAKLEDSAVYLCASSLDRRTYNEQFFGPGTRLTVL.